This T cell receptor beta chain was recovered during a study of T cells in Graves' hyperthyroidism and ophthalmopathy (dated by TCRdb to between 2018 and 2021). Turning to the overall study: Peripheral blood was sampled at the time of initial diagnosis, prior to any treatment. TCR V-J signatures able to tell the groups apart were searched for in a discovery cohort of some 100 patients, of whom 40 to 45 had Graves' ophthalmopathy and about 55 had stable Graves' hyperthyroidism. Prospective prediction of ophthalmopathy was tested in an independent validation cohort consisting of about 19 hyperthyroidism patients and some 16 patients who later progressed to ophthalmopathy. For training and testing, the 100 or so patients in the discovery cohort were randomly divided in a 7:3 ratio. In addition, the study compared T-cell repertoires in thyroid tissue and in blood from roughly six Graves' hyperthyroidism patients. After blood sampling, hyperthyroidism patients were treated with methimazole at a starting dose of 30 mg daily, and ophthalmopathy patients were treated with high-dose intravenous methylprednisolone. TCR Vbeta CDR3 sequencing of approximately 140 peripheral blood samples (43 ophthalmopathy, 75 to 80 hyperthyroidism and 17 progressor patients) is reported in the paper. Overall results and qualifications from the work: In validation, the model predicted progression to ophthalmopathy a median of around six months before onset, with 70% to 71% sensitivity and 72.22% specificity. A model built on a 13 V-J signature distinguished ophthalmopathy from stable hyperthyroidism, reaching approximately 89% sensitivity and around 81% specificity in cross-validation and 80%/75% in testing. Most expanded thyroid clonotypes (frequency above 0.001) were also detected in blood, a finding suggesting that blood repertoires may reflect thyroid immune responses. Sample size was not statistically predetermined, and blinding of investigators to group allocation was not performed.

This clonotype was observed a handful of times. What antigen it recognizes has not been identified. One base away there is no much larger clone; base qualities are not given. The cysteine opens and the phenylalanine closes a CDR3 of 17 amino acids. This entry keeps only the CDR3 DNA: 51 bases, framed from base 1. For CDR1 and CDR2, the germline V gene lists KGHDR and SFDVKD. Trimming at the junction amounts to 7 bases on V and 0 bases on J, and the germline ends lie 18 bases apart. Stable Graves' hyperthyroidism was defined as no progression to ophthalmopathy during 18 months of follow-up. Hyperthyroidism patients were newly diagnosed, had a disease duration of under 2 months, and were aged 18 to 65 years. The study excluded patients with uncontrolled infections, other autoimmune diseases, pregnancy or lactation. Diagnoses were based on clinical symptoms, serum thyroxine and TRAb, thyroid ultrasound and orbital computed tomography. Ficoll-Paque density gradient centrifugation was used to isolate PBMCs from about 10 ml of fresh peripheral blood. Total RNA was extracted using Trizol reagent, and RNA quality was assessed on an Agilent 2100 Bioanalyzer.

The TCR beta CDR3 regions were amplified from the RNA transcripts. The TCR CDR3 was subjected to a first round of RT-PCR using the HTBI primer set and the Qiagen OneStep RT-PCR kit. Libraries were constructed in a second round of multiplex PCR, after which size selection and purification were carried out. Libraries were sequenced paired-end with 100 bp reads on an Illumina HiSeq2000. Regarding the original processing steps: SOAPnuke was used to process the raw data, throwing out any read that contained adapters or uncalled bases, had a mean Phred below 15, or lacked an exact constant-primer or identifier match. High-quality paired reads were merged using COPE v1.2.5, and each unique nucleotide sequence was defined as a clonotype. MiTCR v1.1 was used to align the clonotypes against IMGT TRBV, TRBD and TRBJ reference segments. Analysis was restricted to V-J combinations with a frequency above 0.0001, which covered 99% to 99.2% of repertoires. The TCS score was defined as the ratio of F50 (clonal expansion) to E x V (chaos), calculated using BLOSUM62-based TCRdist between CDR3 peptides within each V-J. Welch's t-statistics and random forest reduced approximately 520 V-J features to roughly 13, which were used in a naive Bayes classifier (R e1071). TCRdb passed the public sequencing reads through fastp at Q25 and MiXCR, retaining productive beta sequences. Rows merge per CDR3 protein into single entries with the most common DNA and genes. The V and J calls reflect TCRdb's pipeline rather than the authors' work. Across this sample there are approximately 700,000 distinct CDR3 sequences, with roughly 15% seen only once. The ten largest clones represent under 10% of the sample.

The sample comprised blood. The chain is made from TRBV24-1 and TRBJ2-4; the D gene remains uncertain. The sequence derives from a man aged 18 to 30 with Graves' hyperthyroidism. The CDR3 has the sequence CATRNHRAELAKNIQYF. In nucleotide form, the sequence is TGTGCCACCAGGAACCATAGGGCCGAACTAGCCAAAAACATTCAGTACTTC.